These 13 T cell receptor beta chains share one sample of origin, sequenced in a study of patients and donors after allogeneic stem cell transplantation. Via MiXCR, TCRdb re-called the RT-PCR reads, giving one row per CDR3 protein. The table lists about a million distinct CDR3 sequences, over 15% of them singletons, with 5% to 6.5% in the top ten. The sample comprised blood, either unsorted or a sorted T cell fraction (not recorded which). These receptors were taken from a human donor who was either an allogeneic HSCT recipient or a stem cell or donor lymphocyte infusion donor (not recorded which). It is not recorded whose cells these are; they may come from a transplant donor.

The chain has TRBV24-1 and TRBJ2-2; D is perhaps TRBD1 or TRBD2 (5 bases each). The germline V gene has CDR1 KGHDR and CDR2 SFDVKD. The CDR3 totals 15 residues. Trimming cost V 3 bases and J 4 bases, with 11 bases left between them. The CDR3 nucleotides are TGTGCCACCAGTGATAATGAGGGGCTCACCGGGGAGCTGTTTTTT. This translates into CATSDNEGLTGELFF.

This clonotype was seen at least ten times. This chain connects TRBV4-3 to TRBJ2-7; D unresolved. The ends were cut back, 0 bases at V and 0 bases at J, with 3 bases in the middle. CDR3 length: 13 residues. CDR1 and CDR2 from the germline V gene are LGHNA and YSLEER. The CDR3 nucleotides are TGCGCCAGCAGCCAAGAGAACTCCTACGAGCAGTACTTC. Protein product: CASSQENSYEQYF.

This clonotype was counted only a few times. The chain employs TRBV7-8 and TRBJ2-2, with D possibly TRBD2 on 5 matching bases. CDR1 and CDR2 from the germline V gene are SGHVS and FQNEAQ. The CDR3 is 15 residues long. Between the trimmed V and J ends, which lost 3 bases and 6 bases, there was a span of 14 bases. The CDR3 protein is CASSLPPGVAGELFF. The CDR3 coding sequence is TGTGCCAGCAGCTTGCCCCCCGGGGTGGCCGGGGAGCTGTTTTTT.

This clonotype was recorded a few times. This chain uses TRBV2 with TRBJ2-1; D is ambiguous. Trimming removed 6 bases at V and 5 bases at J, with 23 bases between. Germline V CDR1 and CDR2: SNHLY, FYNNEI. The CDR3 loop spans 17 amino acids. The CDR3 sequence is CASSFELYPTKDNEQFF. CDR3 in DNA: TGTGCCAGCAGCTTCGAACTTTACCCCACTAAGGACAATGAGCAGTTCTTC.

V and J are TRBV5-1 and TRBJ2-3; 8 positions match TRBD2. Germline CDR1 is SGHRS and CDR2 is YFSETQ. V dropped 1 base and J dropped 2; count of bases not matched to a gene: 3. CDR3 size: 15 residues. CDR3 protein: CASSLQRGYTDTQYF. In DNA form, the CDR3 reads TGCGCCAGCAGCTTGCAGCGGGGGTACACAGATACGCAGTATTTT.

This clonotype has more than one count but fewer than ten. The chain joins TRBV6-1 to TRBJ2-1; perhaps TRBD2 as D (7 bases). V was trimmed by 8 bases and J by 8 bases, leaving 25 bases between them. The germline V gene encodes CDR1 MNHNS and CDR2 SASEGT. The CDR3 loop spans 16 amino acids. DNA for the CDR3: TGTGCCAGCCGAACCACGGGACTTAAAGGGGGGGATGAGCAGTTCTTC. Encoded protein: CASRTTGLKGGDEQFF.

CDR3 DNA sequence: TGTGCCAGCAGGGCTGCGGGGGGCGGTTCAAGAAAACTGTTTTTT. Protein product: CASRAAGGGSRKLFF. The chain has TRBV6-1 and TRBJ1-4, with a weak D call TRBD1 (6 bases). V was cut by 6 bases and J by 10 bases, with 21 bases left in between. Germline-derived CDR1 and CDR2 are MNHNS and SASEGT. The CDR3 sequence is 15 residues long.

This sequence joins TRBV29-1 and TRBJ2-7; TRBD1 agrees at 8 bases. J was trimmed by 9 bases and V by 6 bases; bases with no gene match: 10. This CDR3 comprises 12 residues. In germline, CDR1 is SQVTM, CDR2 ANQGSEA. As DNA, the CDR3 is TGCAGCGTCCAAGAACAGGGGGACGTGCAGTACTTC. Amino acid sequence: CSVQEQGDVQYF.

This clonotype occurred a few times. The chain is built from TRBV25-1 and TRBJ1-2; D is possibly TRBD1 (6 bases). Looked up from germline, CDR1 is MGHDK and CDR2 is SYGVNS. The V gene lost 2 bases and the J gene lost 4 bases, with 20 bases spanning the gap. The CDR3 runs to 17 residues. CDR3 DNA: TGTGCCAGCAGTGAAATGGAAACAGGGAGGGAGGCCTATGGCTACACCTTC. Protein product: CASSEMETGREAYGYTF.

This clonotype was picked up a small number of times. The gene calls are TRBV7-8 and TRBJ2-7, with D possibly being TRBD2 (6 bases). The CDR3 is 16 residues long. Trimming cost V 3 bases and J 2 bases, with 17 bases left between them. CDR1 SGHVS and CDR2 FQNEAQ come from the germline V gene. The CDR3: CASSFERVPSPYEQYF. CDR3 DNA: TGTGCCAGCAGCTTTGAGCGGGTTCCCTCACCCTACGAGCAGTACTTC.

The chain carries TRBV3-1 and TRBJ2-5, with no clear D. The V gene lost 0 bases and the J gene lost 3 bases, with 11 bases spanning the gap. In germline, CDR1 is LGHDT, CDR2 YNNKEL (reference sequence). The length of the CDR3 is 15 residues. The CDR3 here is CASSQDWRGEETQYF. The CDR3 nucleotides are TGTGCCAGCAGCCAAGATTGGAGAGGTGAAGAGACCCAGTACTTC.

This rearrangement joins TRBV24-1 to TRBJ1-5; D possibly corresponds to TRBD1 (6 bases). This CDR3 is built from 15 residues. Germline loops: CDR1 KGHDR, CDR2 SFDVKD. Trimming pared 12 bases from V and 8 bases from J, leaving 25 bases between. The CDR3 sequence: CASERRTAALEPQHF. For the CDR3, the DNA is TGTGCCTCGGAGCGGAGGACAGCCGCCCTTGAGCCCCAGCATTTT.

This clonotype was detected only a few times. The chain joins TRBV5-1 to TRBJ2-3; the match to TRBD2 covers 10 bases. Germline V lookup: CDR1 SGHRS, CDR2 YFSETQ. The ends lost 7 bases at V and 3 bases at J; junction bases unmatched: 5. The CDR3 spans 14 residues. As DNA, the CDR3 is TGCGCCAGCCCTAGCGGGGGTGCGACAGATACGCAGTATTTT. Its translation: CASPSGGATDTQYF.